A single T cell receptor beta chain is shown here with its context. This clonotype has a handful of counts. Its antigen specificity is not known. No qualities accompany the bases; no much larger clone lies one base away. The data derive from a study of early T cells in non-severe SARS-CoV-2 infection (dated by TCRdb to the early 2020s). For context, the study as a whole: Bulk RNA from unsorted whole blood was used for TCR sequencing, so alpha and beta chains could not be paired. General conclusions and limits of the study: Matching against VDJdb was skewed toward anti-spike CD8 responses, likely underestimated virus-specific expansions, and missed private and CD4 specificities.

Set within a cohort of healthcare workers in London, UK, this nested case-control study involved weekly PCR testing of nasopharyngeal swabs along with blood sampling. Healthcare workers were enrolled in the week of the UK lockdown, from 23 to 31 March 2020, and were followed every week for up to about 16 weeks. The library was built by means of 5' RACE. Data came from a NextSeq 500. Unique molecular identifiers were attached to individual cDNA molecules in the TCR library protocol so that sequencing error and PCR bias could be corrected. Both TCR alpha and beta chains were sequenced, and tight co-correlation was observed between alpha and beta sequence abundances in each sample. In the source study's methods: V gene, J gene and CDR3 annotation of TCR sequences was performed with Decombinator V4. Expanded TCRs were defined as changing significantly between any two time points under a Poisson model with p below 0.0001. TCR abundances were normalised to the total number of TCRs sequenced per sample and expressed as counts per million. MAIT TCRs were defined by TRAV1-2 paired with TRAJ12, TRAJ20 or TRAJ33, and iNKT TCRs by TRAV10 paired with TRAJ18. VDJdb, accessed on 1 November 2021, was searched for TCRs annotated for CMV, EBV and SARS-CoV-2, and TCRs annotated for more than one antigen were excluded. TCRdb redid the processing of the public reads, applying fastp at Q25 and MiXCR, and retained in-frame beta chains. Each CDR3 protein gets just one entry, which takes the most common genes and DNA from the rows behind it. The authors' filters were not applied to this entry. This sample holds tens of thousands of distinct CDR3 sequences; more than 8% were observed only once. The top ten clonotypes cover around a sixth of the sample.

For CDR1 and CDR2, the germline V gene lists MDHEN and SYDVKM. From cysteine to phenylalanine, the CDR3 is 16 amino acids long. Only the CDR3 portion is preserved as DNA: 48 bases, with reading frame beginning at the first base. The junction shows trimming of 1 base on V and 4 bases on J, and the gene matches do not reach 8 bases of it. Sequenced here: whole blood, sampled at baseline. The receptor was isolated from an adult who was a healthcare worker with PCR-confirmed SARS-CoV-2 infection or an uninfected control (not recorded which). This sequence uses TRBV28 and TRBJ2-7, with 9 junctional bases fitting TRBD1. The CDR3 is CASSLYGTGRTYEQYF. In nucleotide form, the sequence is TGTGCCAGCAGTTTATATGGGACAGGGAGAACGTACGAGCAGTACTTC. The full variable domain, completed from the reference TRBV28 and TRBJ2-7 proteins outside the CDR3, reads DVKVTQSSRYLVKRTGEKVFLECVQDMDHENMFWYRQDPGLGLRLIYFSYDVKMKEKGDIPEGYSVSREKKERFSLILESASTNQTSMYLCASSLYGTGRTYEQYFGPGTRLTVT.